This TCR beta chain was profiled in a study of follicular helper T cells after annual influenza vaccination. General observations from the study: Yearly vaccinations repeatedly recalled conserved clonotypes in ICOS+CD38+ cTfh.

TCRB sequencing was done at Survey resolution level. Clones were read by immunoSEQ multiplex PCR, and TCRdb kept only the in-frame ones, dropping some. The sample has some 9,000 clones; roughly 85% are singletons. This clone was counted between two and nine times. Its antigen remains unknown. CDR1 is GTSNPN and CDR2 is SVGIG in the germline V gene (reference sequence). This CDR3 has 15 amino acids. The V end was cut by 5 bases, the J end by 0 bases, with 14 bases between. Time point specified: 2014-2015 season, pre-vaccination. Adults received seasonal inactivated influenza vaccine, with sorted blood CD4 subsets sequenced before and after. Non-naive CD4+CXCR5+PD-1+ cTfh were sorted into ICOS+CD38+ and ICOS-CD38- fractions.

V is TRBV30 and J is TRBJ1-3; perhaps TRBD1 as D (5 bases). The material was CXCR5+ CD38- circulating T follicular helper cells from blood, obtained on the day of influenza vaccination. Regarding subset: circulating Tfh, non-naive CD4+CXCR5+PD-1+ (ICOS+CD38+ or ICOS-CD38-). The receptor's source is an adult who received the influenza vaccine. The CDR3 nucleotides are TGTGCCTGGGGTAAGGGGCAACTCTCTGGAAACACCATATATTTT. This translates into CAWGKGQLSGNTIYF. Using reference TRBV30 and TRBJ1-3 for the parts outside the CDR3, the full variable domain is SQTIHQWPATLVQPVGSPLSLECTVEGTSNPNLYWYRQAAGRGLQLLFYSVGIGQISSEVPQNLSASRPQDRQFILSSKKLLLSDSGFYLCAWGKGQLSGNTIYFGEGSWLTVV.